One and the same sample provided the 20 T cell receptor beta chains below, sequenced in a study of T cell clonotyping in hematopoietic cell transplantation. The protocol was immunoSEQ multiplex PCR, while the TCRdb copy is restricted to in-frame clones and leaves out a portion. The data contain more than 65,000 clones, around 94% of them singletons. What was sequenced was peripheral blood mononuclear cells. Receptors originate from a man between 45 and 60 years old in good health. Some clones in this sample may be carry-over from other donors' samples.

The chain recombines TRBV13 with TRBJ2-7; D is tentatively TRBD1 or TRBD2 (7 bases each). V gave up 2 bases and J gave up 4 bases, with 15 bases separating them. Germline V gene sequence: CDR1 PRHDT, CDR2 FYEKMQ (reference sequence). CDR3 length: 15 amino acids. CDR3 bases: TGTGCCAGCAGCTTATTTCAGGGGGGGAGTTACGAGCAGTACTTC. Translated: CASSLFQGGSYEQYF.

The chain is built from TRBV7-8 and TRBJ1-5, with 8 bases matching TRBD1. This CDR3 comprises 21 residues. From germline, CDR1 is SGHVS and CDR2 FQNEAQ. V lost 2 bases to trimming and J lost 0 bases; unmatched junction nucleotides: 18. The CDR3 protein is CASSLSEQGGGYVISNQPQHF. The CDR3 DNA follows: TGTGCCAGCAGCTTATCAGAACAGGGGGGCGGTTACGTGATTAGCAATCAGCCCCAGCATTTT.

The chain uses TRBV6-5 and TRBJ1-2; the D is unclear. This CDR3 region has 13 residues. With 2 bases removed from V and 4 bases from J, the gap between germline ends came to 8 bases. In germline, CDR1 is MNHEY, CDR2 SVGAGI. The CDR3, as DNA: TGTGCCAGCAGTTACGCCGGTCTCTATGGCTACACCTTC. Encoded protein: CASSYAGLYGYTF.

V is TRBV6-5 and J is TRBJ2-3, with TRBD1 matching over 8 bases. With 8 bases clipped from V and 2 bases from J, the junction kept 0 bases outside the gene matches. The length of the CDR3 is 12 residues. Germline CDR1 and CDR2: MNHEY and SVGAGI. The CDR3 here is CASQGATDTQYF. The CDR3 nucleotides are TGTGCCAGCCAGGGGGCCACAGATACGCAGTATTTT.

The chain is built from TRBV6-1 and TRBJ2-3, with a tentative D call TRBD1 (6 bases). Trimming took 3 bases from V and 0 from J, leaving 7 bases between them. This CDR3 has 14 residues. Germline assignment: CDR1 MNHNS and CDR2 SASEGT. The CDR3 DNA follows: TGTGCCAGCAGTGAGAGGGGGAGCACAGATACGCAGTATTTT. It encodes CASSERGSTDTQYF.

The DNA of the CDR3 is TGTGCCAGCAGCGTCTTTTCCACCGGGGAGCTGTTTTTT. Amino acid sequence: CASSVFSTGELFF. This chain uses TRBV9 with TRBJ2-2; D remains ambiguous. V lost 2 bases and J 4 bases, leaving 6 bases between the germline ends. This CDR3 region has 13 residues. From germline, CDR1 is SGDLS and CDR2 YYNGEE.

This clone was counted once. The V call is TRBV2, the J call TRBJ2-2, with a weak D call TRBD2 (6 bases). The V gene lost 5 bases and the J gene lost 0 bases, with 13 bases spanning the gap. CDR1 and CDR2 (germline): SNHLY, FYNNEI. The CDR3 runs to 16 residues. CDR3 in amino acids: CASSRNWGANTGELFF. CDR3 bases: TGTGCCAGCAGTCGAAACTGGGGGGCGAACACCGGGGAGCTGTTTTTT.

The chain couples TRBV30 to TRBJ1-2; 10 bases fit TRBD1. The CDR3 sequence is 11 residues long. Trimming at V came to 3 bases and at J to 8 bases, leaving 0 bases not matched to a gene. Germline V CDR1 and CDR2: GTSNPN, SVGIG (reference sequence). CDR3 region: CAWRDRGGYTF. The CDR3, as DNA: TGTGCCTGGAGGGACAGGGGGGGCTACACCTTC.

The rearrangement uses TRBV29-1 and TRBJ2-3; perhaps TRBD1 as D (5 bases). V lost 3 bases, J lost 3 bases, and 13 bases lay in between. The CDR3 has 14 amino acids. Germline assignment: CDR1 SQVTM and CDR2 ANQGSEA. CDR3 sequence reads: CSVDVAGITDTQYF. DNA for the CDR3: TGCAGCGTTGATGTTGCAGGGATAACAGATACGCAGTATTTT.

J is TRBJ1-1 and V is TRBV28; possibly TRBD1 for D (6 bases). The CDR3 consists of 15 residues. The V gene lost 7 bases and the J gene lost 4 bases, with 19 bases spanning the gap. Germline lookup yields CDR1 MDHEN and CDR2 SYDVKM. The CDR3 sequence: CASTLDRPLRTEAFF. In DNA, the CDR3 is TGTGCCAGCACCCTAGACAGGCCTTTGCGCACTGAAGCTTTCTTT.

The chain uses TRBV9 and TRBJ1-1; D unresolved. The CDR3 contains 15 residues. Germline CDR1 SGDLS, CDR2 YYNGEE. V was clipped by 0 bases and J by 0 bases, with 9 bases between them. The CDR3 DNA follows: TGTGCCAGCAGCGTAGGAAACCGGATGAACACTGAAGCTTTCTTT. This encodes CASSVGNRMNTEAFF.

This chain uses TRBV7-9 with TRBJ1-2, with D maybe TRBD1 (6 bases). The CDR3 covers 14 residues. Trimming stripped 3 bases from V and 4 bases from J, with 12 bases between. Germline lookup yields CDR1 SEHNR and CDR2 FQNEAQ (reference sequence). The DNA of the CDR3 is TGTGCCAGCAGCTTTATCACAGGGCTCTATGGCTACACCTTC. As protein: CASSFITGLYGYTF.

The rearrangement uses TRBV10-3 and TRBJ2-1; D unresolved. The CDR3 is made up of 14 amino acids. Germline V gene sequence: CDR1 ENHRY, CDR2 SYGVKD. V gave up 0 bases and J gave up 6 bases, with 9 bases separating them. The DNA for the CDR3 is TGTGCCATCAGTGAGTCGCTAGAGCGCAATGAGCAGTTCTTC. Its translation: CAISESLERNEQFF.

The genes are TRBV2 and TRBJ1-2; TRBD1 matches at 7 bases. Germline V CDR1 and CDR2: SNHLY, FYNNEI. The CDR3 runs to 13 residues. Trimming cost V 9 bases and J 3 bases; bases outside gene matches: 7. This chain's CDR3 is CARRDSGDYGYTF. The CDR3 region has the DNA TGTGCCAGGAGGGACAGTGGGGACTATGGCTACACCTTC.

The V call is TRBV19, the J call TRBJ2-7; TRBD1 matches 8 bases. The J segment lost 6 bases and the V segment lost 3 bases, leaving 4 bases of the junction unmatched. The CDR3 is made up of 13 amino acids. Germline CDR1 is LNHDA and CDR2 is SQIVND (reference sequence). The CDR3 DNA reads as TGTGCCAGTAGTATTCAAGACAGGGGCGAGCAGTACTTC. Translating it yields CASSIQDRGEQYF. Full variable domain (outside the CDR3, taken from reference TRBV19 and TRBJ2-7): DGGITQSPKYLFRKEGQNVTLSCEQNLNHDAMYWYRQDPGQGLRLIYYSQIVNDFQKGDIAEGYSVSREKKESFPLTVTSAQKNPTAFYLCASSIQDRGEQYFGPGTRLTVT.

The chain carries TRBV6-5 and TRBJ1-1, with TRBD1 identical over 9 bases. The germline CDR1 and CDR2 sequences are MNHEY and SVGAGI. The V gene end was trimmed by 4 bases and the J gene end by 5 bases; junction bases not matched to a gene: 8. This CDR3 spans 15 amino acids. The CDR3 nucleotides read TGTGCCAGCAGTTCCAGTGGACAGGGGAGAACTGAAGCTTTCTTT. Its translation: CASSSSGQGRTEAFF.

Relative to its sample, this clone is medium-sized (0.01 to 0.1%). This CDR3 is CAWSDSGVSTDTQYF. CDR3 nucleotide sequence: TGTGCCTGGAGTGATAGCGGGGTTAGCACAGATACGCAGTATTTT. The chain carries TRBV30 and TRBJ2-3; 8 nucleotides align to TRBD2. CDR3 length: 15 residues. The germline V gene encodes CDR1 GTSNPN and CDR2 SVGIG (reference sequence). With V trimmed by 1 base and J by 0 bases, 3 bases remained unmatched.

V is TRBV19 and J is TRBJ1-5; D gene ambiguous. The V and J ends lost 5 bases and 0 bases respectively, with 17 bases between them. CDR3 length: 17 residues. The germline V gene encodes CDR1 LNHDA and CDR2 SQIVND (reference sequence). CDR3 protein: CASSLVSAGYSNQPQHF. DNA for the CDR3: TGTGCCAGTAGTCTCGTATCTGCGGGCTATAGCAATCAGCCCCAGCATTTT.

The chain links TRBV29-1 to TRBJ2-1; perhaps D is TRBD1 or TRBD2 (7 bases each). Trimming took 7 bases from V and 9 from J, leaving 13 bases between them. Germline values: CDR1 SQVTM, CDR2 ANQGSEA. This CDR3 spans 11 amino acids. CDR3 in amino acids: CSASGGGEQFF. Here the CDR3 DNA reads TGCAGCGCTTCAGGGGGGGGTGAGCAGTTCTTC.

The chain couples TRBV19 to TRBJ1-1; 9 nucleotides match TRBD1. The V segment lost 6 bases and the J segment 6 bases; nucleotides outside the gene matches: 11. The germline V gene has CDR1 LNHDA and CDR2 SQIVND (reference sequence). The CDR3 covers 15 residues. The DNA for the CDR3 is TGTGCCAGTAGAGTAGGACAGGGGAGTGGGGCTGAAGCTTTCTTT. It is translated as CASRVGQGSGAEAFF.